These 3 T cell receptor beta chains share one sample of origin, sequenced in a study of T cells in tuberculosis. Libraries were prepared by immunoSEQ multiplex PCR; TCRdb keeps only in-frame clonotypes and omits some of them. The sample holds around 22,000 clones, around 95% seen once. Sequenced material: PBMCs. These receptors all come from a donor aged 5 to 30 with latent tuberculosis or without tuberculosis infection.

This CDR3 reads CASRRSGRGRTGELFF. Here the CDR3 DNA reads TGTGCCAGCAGACGAAGCGGGCGGGGGCGGACCGGGGAGCTGTTTTTT. The chain recombines TRBV11-2 with TRBJ2-2; maybe TRBD2 (7 bases). V was pared by 6 bases and J by 5 bases, with 19 bases between. The length of the CDR3 is 16 residues. Germline CDR1 reads SGHAT; CDR2 reads FQNNGV.

The CDR3 DNA sequence: TGTGCCAGTAGTGGGGACAGAGACTATGGCTACACCTTC. This translates into CASSGDRDYGYTF. The gene calls are TRBV19 and TRBJ1-2, with 7 bases identical to TRBD1. This CDR3 has 13 amino acids. J was trimmed by 3 bases and V by 5 bases; bases with no gene match: 3. Germline CDR1 is LNHDA and CDR2 is SQIVND (reference sequence). Together with reference TRBV19 and TRBJ1-2, the CDR3 gives the full variable domain: DGGITQSPKYLFRKEGQNVTLSCEQNLNHDAMYWYRQDPGQGLRLIYYSQIVNDFQKGDIAEGYSVSREKKESFPLTVTSAQKNPTAFYLCASSGDRDYGYTFGSGTRLTVV.

The chain links TRBV18 to TRBJ2-7; 9 bases are a match to TRBD1. The junction had 9 bases not matched to a gene; V was cut back by 6 bases and J by 6 bases. The germline CDR1 and CDR2 sequences are KGHSH and LQKENI. The CDR3 extends over 14 amino acids. CDR3 DNA: TGTGCCAGCTCCCAGGGGACAGGGCATTCCGAGCAGTACTTC. Its translation is CASSQGTGHSEQYF. The variable domain in full, with the rest retrieved from reference TRBV18 and TRBJ2-7, is NAGVMQNPRHLVRRRGQEARLRCSPMKGHSHVYWYRQLPEEGLKFMVYLQKENIIDESGMPKERFSAEFPKEGPSILRIQQVVRGDSAAYFCASSQGTGHSEQYFGPGTRLTVT.